This T cell receptor beta chain was documented in a study of response to subunit inactivated influenza vaccine. The V gene's germline CDR1 is MNHNY and CDR2 SVGAGI (reference sequence). Trimming took 6 bases from V and 3 from J; bases not matched to a gene: 3. This CDR3 has 13 residues. This clonotype appeared a few times. Each CDR3 protein is one row after TCRdb ran MiXCR on the RT-PCR reads. This sample yields 400,000 to 650,000 distinct CDR3 sequences, of which approximately 7.2% are seen a single time; roughly 13% belongs to the top ten. Sequencing used PBMCs from blood, obtained around 25 months after vaccination. The chain joins TRBV6-6 to TRBJ1-1; TRBD1 matches 8 bases. This clonotype was obtained from a man between 50 and 69 years old who received an inactivated influenza vaccine. The CDR3 DNA is TGTGCCAGCAGCCAGGACAGGGACACTGAAGCTTTCTTT. Protein sequence: CASSQDRDTEAFF.